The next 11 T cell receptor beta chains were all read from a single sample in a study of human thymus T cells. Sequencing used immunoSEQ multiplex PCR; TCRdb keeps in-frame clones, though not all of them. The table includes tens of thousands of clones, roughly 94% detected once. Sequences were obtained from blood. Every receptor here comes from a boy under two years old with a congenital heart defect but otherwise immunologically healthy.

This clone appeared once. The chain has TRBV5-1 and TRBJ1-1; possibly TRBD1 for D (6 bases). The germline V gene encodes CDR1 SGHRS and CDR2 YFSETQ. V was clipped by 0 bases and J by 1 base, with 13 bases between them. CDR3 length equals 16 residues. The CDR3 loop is CASSLDVRGQNTEAFF. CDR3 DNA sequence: TGCGCCAGCAGCTTGGATGTCCGGGGGCAGAACACTGAAGCTTTCTTT.

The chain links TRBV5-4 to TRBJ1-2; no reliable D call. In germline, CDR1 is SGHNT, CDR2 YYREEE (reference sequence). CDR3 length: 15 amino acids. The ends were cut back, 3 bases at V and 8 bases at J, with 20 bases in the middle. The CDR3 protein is CASSSPERVVGGYTF. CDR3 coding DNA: TGTGCCAGCAGCTCCCCCGAAAGGGTGGTTGGGGGCTACACCTTC.

The CDR3 coding sequence is TGTGCCAGCAGTCAGGGCACTGAAGCTTTCTTT. It codes for CASSQGTEAFF. The gene calls are TRBV6-5 and TRBJ1-1; D might be TRBD1 (5 bases). CDR1 MNHEY and CDR2 SVGAGI come from the germline V gene. This CDR3 is built from 11 residues. V was cut by 5 bases and J by 4 bases, with 5 bases left in between.

As DNA, the CDR3 is TGTGCTAGTGGCCTAGGACAGTTTTCCTACGAGCAGTACTTC. Protein product: CASGLGQFSYEQYF. The J gene is TRBJ2-7, the V gene TRBV12-5; weak D call: TRBD1 (6 bases). This CDR3 is 14 amino acids long. Germline V gives CDR1 LGHNT, CDR2 FRNRAP. With 6 bases removed from V and 1 base from J, the gap between germline ends came to 13 bases. Full variable domain (missing parts from reference TRBV12-5 and TRBJ2-7): DARVTQTPRHKVTEMGQEVTMRCQPILGHNTVFWYRQTMMQGLELLAYFRNRAPLDDSGMPKDRFSAEMPDATLATLKIQPSEPRDSAVYFCASGLGQFSYEQYFGPGTRLTVT.

The CDR3 sequence: CASSWGLAGAYTGELFF. The CDR3 DNA reads TGTGCCAGCAGCTGGGGACTAGCGGGGGCGTACACCGGGGAGCTGTTTTTT. The chain recombines TRBV7-2 with TRBJ2-2; 14 bases agree with TRBD2. V shed 4 bases, J shed 3 bases, and the junction held 4 bases outside the gene matches. Germline assignment: CDR1 SGHTA and CDR2 FQGNSA. CDR3 length equals 17 residues.

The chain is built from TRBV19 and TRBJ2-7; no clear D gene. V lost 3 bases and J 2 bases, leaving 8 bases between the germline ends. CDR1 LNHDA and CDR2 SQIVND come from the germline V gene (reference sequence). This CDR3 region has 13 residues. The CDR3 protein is CASSITTTYEQYF. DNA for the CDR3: TGTGCCAGTAGTATTACCACCACCTACGAGCAGTACTTC. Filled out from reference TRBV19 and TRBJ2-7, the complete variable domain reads DGGITQSPKYLFRKEGQNVTLSCEQNLNHDAMYWYRQDPGQGLRLIYYSQIVNDFQKGDIAEGYSVSREKKESFPLTVTSAQKNPTAFYLCASSITTTYEQYFGPGTRLTVT.

CDR3 DNA sequence: TGCGCCAGCAGCCATCGACAGGGGAACAGAAACACCATATATTTT. Translating it yields CASSHRQGNRNTIYF. This chain uses TRBV4-1 with TRBJ1-3, with 8 bases matching TRBD1. Trimming cost V 3 bases and J 5 bases; bases outside gene matches: 6. The CDR3 runs to 15 residues. Germline V lookup: CDR1 MGHRA, CDR2 YSYEKL.

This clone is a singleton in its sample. In DNA form, the CDR3 reads TGCGCCAGCAGCCCAAGGGCGGACACTGAAGCTTTCTTT. It translates to CASSPRADTEAFF. This rearrangement joins TRBV5-1 to TRBJ1-1; D gene ambiguous. Germline V CDR1 and CDR2: SGHRS, YFSETQ. The germline V and J ends were trimmed by 4 bases and 3 bases, with 10 bases remaining between them. The CDR3 length is 13 residues.

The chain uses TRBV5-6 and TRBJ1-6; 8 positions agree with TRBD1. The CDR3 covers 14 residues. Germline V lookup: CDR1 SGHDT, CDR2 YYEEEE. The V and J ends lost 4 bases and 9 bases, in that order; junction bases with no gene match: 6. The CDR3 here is CASSRQGPGSPLHF. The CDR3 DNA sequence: TGTGCCAGCAGCCGACAGGGGCCGGGTTCACCCCTCCACTTT.

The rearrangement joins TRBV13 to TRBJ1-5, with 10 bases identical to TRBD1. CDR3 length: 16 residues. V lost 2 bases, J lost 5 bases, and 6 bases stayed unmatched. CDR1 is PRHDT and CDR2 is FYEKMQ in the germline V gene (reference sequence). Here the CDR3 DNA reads TGTGCCAGCAGCTTAAATGGACAGGGGGGCGATCAGCCCCAGCATTTT. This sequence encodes CASSLNGQGGDQPQHF.

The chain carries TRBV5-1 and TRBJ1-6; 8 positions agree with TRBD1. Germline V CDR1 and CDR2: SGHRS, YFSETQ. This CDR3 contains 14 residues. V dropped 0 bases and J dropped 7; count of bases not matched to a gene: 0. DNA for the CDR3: TGCGCCAGCAGCTTGGGGACAGGGAATTCACCCCTCCACTTT. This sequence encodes CASSLGTGNSPLHF.